The 3 T cell receptor beta chains below all came from one sample that was sequenced in a study of cytomegalovirus exposure and HLA in healthy donors (dated by TCRdb to the late 2010s). Libraries were constructed by the immunoSEQ multiplex PCR assay. For the multiplex PCR, a mixture combining 60 forward primers for TCR Vbeta segments and 13 reverse primers for TCR Jbeta segments was used. Imported from immuneACCESS, the table was reduced by TCRdb to in-frame sequences with V and J called. These copies leave out some clones; in studies compared against another copy, an unresolved V gene accounts for under half, and the cause of the remainder is not known. For this sample there are 130,000 or so clones; more than 75% appear just once. The ten largest clones add up to about 2% of the sample. Sequenced material: PBMCs. The source of these receptors is a man between 35 and 55 years old in good health and CMV-seronegative.

The chain is built from TRBV5-1 and TRBJ1-6, with 7 bases lining up with TRBD1. The CDR3 covers 15 residues. Germline CDR1 is SGHRS and CDR2 is YFSETQ. V lost 5 bases, J lost 10 bases, and 12 bases stayed unmatched. The CDR3 DNA reads as TGCGCCAGCAGTCTCAACAGGGGCCGGGAGTCACCCCTCCACTTT. Its translation: CASSLNRGRESPLHF.

J is TRBJ2-3 and V is TRBV7-7; 8 nucleotides agree with TRBD2. With 6 bases clipped from V and 1 base from J, the junction kept 6 bases outside the gene matches. This CDR3 is built from 15 residues. Germline V gene lookup returns CDR1 SSHAT and CDR2 FNYEAQ (reference sequence). The CDR3 region is CASSSGLVGTDTQYF. As DNA, the CDR3 is TGTGCCAGCAGTTCGGGACTAGTGGGCACAGATACGCAGTATTTT.

This clone has a handful of counts. This CDR3 reads CATRNTGELFF. CDR3 DNA: TGTGCCACCCGGAACACCGGGGAGCTGTTTTTT. The chain has TRBV19 and TRBJ2-2, with D uncertain. From germline, CDR1 is LNHDA and CDR2 SQIVND (reference sequence). The CDR3 sequence is 11 residues long. Deletions cut 10 bases from V and 1 base from J, with 4 bases between.